This T cell receptor beta chain appears in the sequencing data of a study of blood T cell repertoires in COVID-19. CDR3 size: 15 residues. CDR1 is MNHEY, CDR2 SVGAGI, per germline. V was clipped by 2 bases and J by 5 bases; unmatched bases: 8. Authors' methods: Amplification of reference gene primers provided the estimated nucleated cell counts. Clones were sequenced by immunoSEQ multiplex PCR, and TCRdb holds only the in-frame ones, with some missing. Clonal size and the V and J genes are those of that table, whereas D and trimming came from the DNA. The table has 45,000 to 55,000 clones, 80% to 90% seen once; the top ten hold around 3.5%.

Sequences were obtained from peripheral blood. V usage is TRBV6-5 and J usage is TRBJ2-7, with 8 bases aligning to TRBD1. The sequence derives from a human donor in a cohort sampled during active COVID-19. CDR3 in DNA: TGTGCCAGCAGTTACGGAGCCAGGGGGCATGACGAGCAGTACTTC. Protein sequence: CASSYGARGHDEQYF.